The sequence of this TCR beta chain was determined in a study of blood T cell repertoires in COVID-19 (dated by TCRdb to the early 2020s). Concerning the study at large: The collaborator samples originated in the United States, Italy and Spain and spanned the acute and convalescent phases of COVID-19. The prospective study material was composed of cDNA or gDNA derived from T cells, B-cell-depleted T cells, or PBMCs. The samples were drawn from the first 160 participants of the ongoing ImmuneRACE study and from more than 1,000 subjects provided by 6 global collaborators. Subjects who had been exposed to COVID-19, were actively infected with it, or had recovered from it provided the deeply sampled blood TCRbeta repertoires that made up the dataset. A freely available public database, intended as a resource for researchers studying the immune response to SARS-CoV-2, is where the repertoires were released. Sample metadata almost always included a de-identified subject ID, COVID-19 status, age in years and sex. Where HLA class I and class II types were available, the types were taken from metadata supplied by the sample provider, not from assay-based typing. Broad study findings and their caveats: The quantity of clinical and demographic metadata differed by source and by participant and was supplied without curation.

TCRbeta CDR3 regions were amplified from genomic DNA using the immunoSEQ Assay, a bias-controlled multiplex PCR. The paper's data handling went like this. Within the assay, amplification of reference gene primers was used to estimate how many nucleated cells each sample contained. Sequence reads were collapsed and filtered to measure the absolute abundance of every unique TCRbeta CDR3 rearrangement. For each sample, productive Simpson clonality was calculated as the square root of Simpson's diversity index across productive rearrangements. In its TCRdb copy, this immuneACCESS table keeps in-frame sequences only and misses some clones. Where compared with another copy, unresolved V genes explain less than half of these, and the others have no known cause. V, J and clone size derive from that table, while D and trimming were established from the DNA sequence. Counted in this sample were 140,000 to 150,000 clones; approximately 92% of them appeared once. The ten biggest clones cover 10% to 15% of the sample.

Regarding this clone: Its antigen remains unidentified. No base quality information exists; no much larger clone differs at one position.

Relative to germline, V is 4 bases shorter and J is 4 bases shorter, with 11 bases between their ends. From a lookup of the germline V gene, CDR1 and CDR2 are KGHSH and LQKENI. There are 13 amino acids in the CDR3, from cysteine to phenylalanine inclusive. Solely the CDR3 DNA is kept, with 39 bases framed from the first base. In Seattle, one collaborating source enrolled patients while the infection was active and tracked those patients longitudinally over the course of disease. Whole blood was collected in K2EDTA tubes by collaborating institutions according to the institutions' own protocols. For TCRbeta analysis, collaborators shipped samples in one of three forms: frozen whole blood, isolated PBMCs, or DNA extracted from either of those sample types.

The chain links TRBV18 with TRBJ2-7; a tentative D match to TRBD2 spans 6 bases. The specimen was peripheral blood. The TCR comes from a man aged 18 to 29 with COVID-19, enrolled during active disease. The CDR3 region reads CASSRGGDYEQYF. In nucleotide form, the sequence is TGTGCCAGCTCACGGGGCGGGGATTACGAGCAGTACTTC.